This TCR beta chain came from a study of OX40 agonist ivuxolimab in advanced cancers. Background on the study: At doses from 0.01 to 10 mg/kg, patients were given intravenous ivuxolimab every 2 weeks. Enrollees could have had prior anti-PD-1, anti-PD-L1 or anti-CTLA-4 therapy, which 30% to 50% had received.

V was clipped by 4 bases and J by 2 bases, with 17 bases between them. The CDR3 runs 17 residues. Germline V CDR1 and CDR2: SGHAT, FQNNGV. For this clone: Antigen unknown.

Repertoires were generated with immunoSEQ multiplex PCR, while TCRdb's copy carries only in-frame clones and drops some. The table includes roughly 48,000 clones, 83% detected once. Study-wide points: Low normalized T-cell clonal expansion was additionally recorded for some nonresponders.

The source is an adult with an advanced solid tumor such as melanoma, head and neck, liver or kidney cancer. Sequenced here: CD4+ or CD8+ T cells sorted from blood, sampled in a trial of the OX40 agonist ivuxolimab. J is TRBJ2-2 and V is TRBV11-2; D possibly corresponds to TRBD2 (6 bases). CDR3 in amino acids: CASSSTARLGNTGELFF. The DNA for the CDR3 is TGTGCCAGCAGCTCCACGGCGAGACTAGGAAACACCGGGGAGCTGTTTTTT. Together with reference TRBV11-2 and TRBJ2-2, the CDR3 gives the full variable domain: EAGVAQSPRYKIIEKRQSVAFWCNPISGHATLYWYQQILGQGPKLLIQFQNNGVVDDSQLPKDRFSAERLKGVDSTLKIQPAKLEDSAVYLCASSSTARLGNTGELFFGEGSRLTVL.